These 4 T cell receptor beta chains came from one sample sequenced in a study of blood T cells in healthy people across ages. Primers used in a second PCR of about 7 to 11 cycles were a sample-barcoded 5' primer and a J-beta primer mix. TCRdb reprocessed the 5' RACE reads via MiXCR and lists one record per CDR3 protein. The sample yields 540,000 or so distinct CDR3 sequences, about 25% seen once. In addition, the sample was reused for a study of T cells of mothers and their children.

Sequencing used blood. The receptor source for this set is a boy aged 10-17 years in good health.

This clonotype was seen more than once but under ten times. The chain employs TRBV5-6 and TRBJ2-7, with D possibly called TRBD1 or TRBD2 (5 bases each). The CDR3 is made up of 14 amino acids. Germline-derived CDR1 and CDR2 are SGHDT and YYEEEE. The germline V and J ends were trimmed by 4 bases and 6 bases, with 17 bases remaining between them. Here the CDR3 reads CASSASRGRREQYF. CDR3 coding DNA: TGTGCCAGCAGCGCCTCAAGGGGACGTCGCGAGCAGTACTTC.

This clonotype was seen only a few times. This sequence joins TRBV27 and TRBJ2-2; D tentatively fits TRBD1 or TRBD2 (5 bases each). In germline, CDR1 is MNHEY, CDR2 SMNVEV (reference sequence). The CDR3 consists of 19 residues. The V end was cut by 5 bases, the J end by 0 bases, with 22 bases between. The CDR3 DNA reads TGTGCCAGCAGTCACACTAGGGGTGGCGTGAAAGCGAACACCGGGGAGCTGTTTTTT. It is translated as CASSHTRGGVKANTGELFF.

The chain links TRBV2 to TRBJ1-2, with D unclear. The CDR3 is made up of 12 amino acids. Deletions cut 10 bases from V and 8 bases from J, with 17 bases between. CDR1 and CDR2 from the germline V gene are SNHLY and FYNNEI. Here the CDR3 DNA reads TGTGCCACCAGAGTGGGCGCGGAGGGCTACACCTTC. This codes for CATRVGAEGYTF.

At least ten counts were recorded for this clonotype. The V and J genes are TRBV5-1 and TRBJ2-5, with D unclear. The CDR3 length is 16 residues. Germline loops: CDR1 SGHRS, CDR2 YFSETQ. Trimming took off 0 bases at V and 5 bases at J, with 17 bases between the two ends. The CDR3 nucleotides read TGCGCCAGCAGCTTGGCCGAGCCACCGGCCCACGAGACCCAGTACTTC. This sequence encodes CASSLAEPPAHETQYF.